This paragraph covers one T cell receptor (beta chain) sequence. Its antigen is undetermined. It was with 60 Vbeta and 13 Jbeta primers that the PCR ran. TCRdb's table, derived via immunoSEQ multiplex PCR, lists solely in-frame clones and lacks some. The sample includes around 80,000 clones. This CDR3 contains 14 residues. V gave up 3 bases and J gave up 3 bases, with 11 bases separating them. From germline, CDR1 is KGHSH and CDR2 LQKENI. This entry belongs to a study of cytomegalovirus exposure and HLA in healthy donors. Study-level results: A prior analysis recorded that most TCR beta V segments were productive about 90% or about 30% of the time. Through in vitro validation, a few CMV-associated chains were shown to be specific for CMV antigens. Researchers left out some V segments, among them TRBV6-2 and TRBV6-3, as indistinguishable.

J is TRBJ1-2 and V is TRBV18; unclear D gene. Specimen: PBMCs. The source of this sequence is a boy between 10 and 17 years old in good health and CMV-seronegative. CDR3 nucleotides: TGTGCCAGCTCACCGTCTCGCGTGGACTATGGCTACACCTTC. Its translation is CASSPSRVDYGYTF.